This TCR beta chain was observed in a study of cytotoxic CD8 clonotypes in ibrutinib-treated CLL. Looking at the study overall: After treatment lasting a median about 13 months, range 6 to 36, response samples were collected. Overall study results and limits: Public clonotypes were uncommon and contracted or stayed stable on treatment.

The junction had 2 bases not matched to a gene; V was cut back by 0 bases and J by 3 bases. The CDR3 consists of 15 residues. Germline V gives CDR1 SGDLS, CDR2 YYNGEE. Clones were sequenced by immunoSEQ multiplex PCR, and TCRdb holds only the in-frame ones, with some missing. The data contain 29,000 or so clones, over 55% of them singletons. To note about this clone: What it binds is unknown.

The gene calls are TRBV9 and TRBJ2-7, with 11 bases aligning to TRBD1. This specimen consisted of PBMCs, obtained after 24 months of ibrutinib treatment. This TCR derives from a human donor with chronic lymphocytic leukemia. The CDR3 reads CASSVAGTGGYEQYF. The CDR3 DNA reads TGTGCCAGCAGCGTAGCAGGGACAGGGGGCTACGAGCAGTACTTC.